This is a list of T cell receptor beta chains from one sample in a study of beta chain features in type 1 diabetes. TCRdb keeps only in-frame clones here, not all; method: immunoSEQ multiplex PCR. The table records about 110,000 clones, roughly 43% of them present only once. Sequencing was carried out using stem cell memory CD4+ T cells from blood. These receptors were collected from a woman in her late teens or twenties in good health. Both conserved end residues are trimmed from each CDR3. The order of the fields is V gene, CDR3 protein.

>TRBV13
ASSFLSGSSYEQY
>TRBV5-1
ASSYRDRGEKLF
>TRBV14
ASSQTGYYGYT
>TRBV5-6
ASSVTGHQPQH
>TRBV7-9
ASSLGTGSYEQY
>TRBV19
ASSLRESGPYNEQF
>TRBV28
ASRPGARYYNEQF
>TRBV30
AWSFGLRYYGYT
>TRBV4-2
ASSQDPQGAGLWEKLF
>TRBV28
ASSARGRGLGGYT
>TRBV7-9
ASSLFLRTSGNEQF
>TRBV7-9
ASSLYNEQY
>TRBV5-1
ASSLGIQADTQY
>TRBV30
AWSVSRTDYSYEQY
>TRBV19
ASSIGMAKKRYNEQF
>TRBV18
ASSPLDYPTGYEQY
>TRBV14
ASSQGAWLAGGEQF
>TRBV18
ASSPIGLAGANEQF
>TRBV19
ATGQSLYEQY
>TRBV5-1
ASSLRVLGGEQF
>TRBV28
ASSSPGLAINEQF
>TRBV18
ASSPPSGSISNQPQH
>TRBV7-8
ASSPIRTGTSQF
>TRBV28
ASSIYWYEQY
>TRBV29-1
SVHVGTFKSSYNEQF
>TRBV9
ASTPGG
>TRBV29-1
SGGQGASEQY
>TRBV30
AWRSYNEQF
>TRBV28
ASSLGTGYEQY
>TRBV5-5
ASSSRAAEQY